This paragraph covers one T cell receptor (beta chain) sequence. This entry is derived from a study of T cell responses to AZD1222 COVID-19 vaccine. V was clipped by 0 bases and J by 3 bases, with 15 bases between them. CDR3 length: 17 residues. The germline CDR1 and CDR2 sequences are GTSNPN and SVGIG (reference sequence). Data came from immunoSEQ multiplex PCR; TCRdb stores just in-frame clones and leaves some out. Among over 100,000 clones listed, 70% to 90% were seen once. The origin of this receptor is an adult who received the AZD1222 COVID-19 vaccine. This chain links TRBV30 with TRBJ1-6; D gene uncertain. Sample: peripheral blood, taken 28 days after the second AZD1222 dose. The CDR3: CAWSVRKTGGYNSPLHF. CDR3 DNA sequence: TGTGCCTGGAGTGTACGAAAGACCGGCGGCTATAATTCACCCCTCCACTTT.